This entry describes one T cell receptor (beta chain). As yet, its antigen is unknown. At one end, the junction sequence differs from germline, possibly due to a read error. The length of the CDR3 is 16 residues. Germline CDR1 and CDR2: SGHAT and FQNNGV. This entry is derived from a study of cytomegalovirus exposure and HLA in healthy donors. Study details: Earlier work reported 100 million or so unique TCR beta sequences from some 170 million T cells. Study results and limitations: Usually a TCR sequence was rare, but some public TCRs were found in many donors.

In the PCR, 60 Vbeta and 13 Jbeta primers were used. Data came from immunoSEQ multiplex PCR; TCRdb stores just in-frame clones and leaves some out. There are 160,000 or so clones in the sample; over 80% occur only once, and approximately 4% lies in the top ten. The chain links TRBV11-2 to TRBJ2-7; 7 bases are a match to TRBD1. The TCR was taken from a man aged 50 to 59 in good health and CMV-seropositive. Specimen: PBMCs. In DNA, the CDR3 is TGTGCCAGCAGTTTAGGGGGCAACAGGGGACGAGAAGAGCAGTACTTC. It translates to CASSLGGNRGREEQYF.